This section outlines one TCR beta chain sequence together with its context. The sequence runs out 3 residues before the end of the CDR3; the remainder is reconstructed from the germline J gene. The method was immunoSEQ multiplex PCR; TCRdb's version includes in-frame clones alone and lacks a portion of them. The sample totals roughly 19,000 clones. The sample comes from a study of T cells in women clearing cervical HPV infection. Background on the study: Case blood drawn at lesion detection; control blood after infection cleared.

Germline loops: CDR1 LNHDA, CDR2 SQIVND (reference sequence). There are 15 residues in the CDR3. This sequence joins TRBV19 and TRBJ1-2; D ambiguous. Sequencing input: blood buffy coat. The receptor was derived from a woman between 18 and 70 years old with a cervical HPV16 infection that either progressed to CIN3+ or cleared (not recorded which). The CDR3 DNA, read in part, is TGTGCCAGTAGTATATGGGCTAGCGGGATCAATGAC. It translates to CASSIWASGIND. The entire CDR3 protein is CASSIWASGINDYTF.